The 24 T cell receptor beta chains presented below share a single source sample, sequenced in a study of blood T cell repertoires in COVID-19. Clones were read by immunoSEQ multiplex PCR, and TCRdb kept only the in-frame ones, dropping some. The profile shows some 100,000 clones, around 90% of them singletons. Sequencing was carried out using peripheral blood. The receptors derive from a woman aged 55-75 years with acute or convalescent COVID-19.

The CDR3 coding sequence is TGTGCCAGCAGCTTAGGGCTGAATAACGCAGATACGCAGTATTTT. Translation gives CASSLGLNNADTQYF. V usage is TRBV7-9 and J usage is TRBJ2-3, with unresolved D. Trimming took 1 base from V and 4 from J, leaving 12 bases between them. The CDR3 extends over 15 amino acids. Germline loops: CDR1 SEHNR, CDR2 FQNEAQ (reference sequence).

The J gene is TRBJ1-3, the V gene TRBV13; possibly TRBD1 for D (5 bases). The V and J ends lost 5 bases and 0 bases respectively, with 14 bases between them. The V gene's germline CDR1 is PRHDT and CDR2 FYEKMQ (reference sequence). This CDR3 comprises 16 residues. As DNA, the CDR3 is TGTGCCAGCAGCCTCGGGGGGAAAAGCTCTGGAAACACCATATATTTT. Translating gives CASSLGGKSSGNTIYF. The complete variable domain, with remaining parts taken from reference TRBV13 and TRBJ1-3, reads AAGVIQSPRHLIKEKRETATLKCYPIPRHDTVYWYQQGPGQDPQFLISFYEKMQSDKGSIPDRFSAQQFSDYHSELNMSSLELGDSALYFCASSLGGKSSGNTIYFGEGSWLTVV.

The V call is TRBV18, the J call TRBJ1-2; TRBD1 aligns across 10 bases. V lost 5 bases to trimming and J lost 1 base; unmatched junction nucleotides: 4. The germline CDR1 and CDR2 sequences are KGHSH and LQKENI. CDR3 length: 15 amino acids. CDR3 coding DNA: TGTGCCAGCTCATCGGGACAGGGGAGTAACTATGGCTACACCTTC. Translated: CASSSGQGSNYGYTF. The whole variable domain, remainder taken from reference TRBV18 and TRBJ1-2, is NAGVMQNPRHLVRRRGQEARLRCSPMKGHSHVYWYRQLPEEGLKFMVYLQKENIIDESGMPKERFSAEFPKEGPSILRIQQVVRGDSAAYFCASSSGQGSNYGYTFGSGTRLTVV.

The chain uses TRBV18 and TRBJ2-7; perhaps TRBD1 as D (6 bases). V dropped 4 bases and J dropped 3 bases, with 10 bases sitting between them. Germline V gene sequence: CDR1 KGHSH, CDR2 LQKENI. This CDR3 comprises 13 residues. For the CDR3, the DNA is TGTGCCAGCTCACACTCGGACAGCTACGAGCAGTACTTC. Protein: CASSHSDSYEQYF.

As for this clone: Compared with germline, one end of the junction differs, possibly owing to a read error. The chain links TRBV20-1 to TRBJ2-1; D perhaps matches TRBD1 (6 bases). The CDR3 runs 11 residues. In germline, CDR1 is DFQATT, CDR2 SNEGSKA (reference sequence). This CDR3 is CSAPQGLLNVF. The CDR3, as DNA: TGCAGTGCTCCGCAGGGGCTCCTTAACGTCTTC.

V usage is TRBV6-6 and J usage is TRBJ2-1, with TRBD1 identical over 7 bases. This CDR3 is built from 14 residues. CDR1 is MNHNY, CDR2 SVGAGI, per germline (reference sequence). Trimming cost V 4 bases and J 3 bases; bases outside gene matches: 3. The CDR3 DNA reads TGTGCCAGCAGTTCGGACAGGAGCTACAATGAGCAGTTCTTC. This gives the protein CASSSDRSYNEQFF.

The chain has TRBV5-5 and TRBJ2-1, with D tentatively TRBD1 (6 bases). CDR3 length: 14 amino acids. The germline CDR1 and CDR2 sequences are SGHKS and YYEKEE (reference sequence). With 3 bases removed from V and 0 bases from J, the gap between germline ends came to 7 bases. This CDR3 reads CASSWTVSYNEQFF. Written as DNA, the CDR3 is TGTGCCAGCAGCTGGACAGTCTCCTACAATGAGCAGTTCTTC.

The chain couples TRBV7-8 to TRBJ2-5; perhaps TRBD2 as D (6 bases). The CDR3 length is 18 residues. V lost 1 base and J lost 2, with 20 bases in between. Germline V gene sequence: CDR1 SGHVS, CDR2 FQNEAQ. CDR3 amino acids: CASSLGGRGMVGQETQYF. CDR3 DNA sequence: TGTGCCAGCAGCTTAGGGGGCCGGGGGATGGTGGGGCAAGAGACCCAGTACTTC.

The chain joins TRBV19 to TRBJ2-1, with no clear D. Germline V gene sequence: CDR1 LNHDA, CDR2 SQIVND (reference sequence). This CDR3 spans 14 amino acids. Trimming removed 3 bases from V and 15 bases from J, with 21 bases in between. The CDR3 DNA reads as TGTGCCAGTAGTATTGGCGGTCTATTCGTCGATCGGTTCTTC. Translation: CASSIGGLFVDRFF.

This chain joins TRBV7-8 and TRBJ1-2; possible D gene TRBD1, 6 bases. V was trimmed by 7 bases and J by 3 bases, leaving 12 bases between them. The germline V gene has CDR1 SGHVS and CDR2 FQNEAQ. The CDR3 consists of 13 residues. CDR3 bases: TGTGCCAGCACCCTAGGGGGGGACTATGGCTACACCTTC. Translation gives CASTLGGDYGYTF.

The CDR3 bases are TGCGCCAGCAGCCAAGATGTGACAGGGGCCGCGGATGAGCAGTTCTTC. This sequence encodes CASSQDVTGAADEQFF. J is TRBJ2-1 and V is TRBV4-1; 8 bases map to TRBD1. Trimming cost V 0 bases and J 8 bases; bases outside gene matches: 9. The CDR3 covers 16 residues. Germline V gene lookup returns CDR1 MGHRA and CDR2 YSYEKL.

This clone was counted a single time. The CDR3 bases are TGTGCCAGCAGTGCCGGACAGGGGACCTCTGGCTACACCTTC. Translation gives CASSAGQGTSGYTF. V gene TRBV27 combines with J gene TRBJ1-2, with 9 positions matching TRBD1. This CDR3 region has 14 residues. Germline assignment: CDR1 MNHEY and CDR2 SMNVEV (reference sequence). Trimming cost V 5 bases and J 7 bases; bases outside gene matches: 8.

V is TRBV18 and J is TRBJ1-2; TRBD1 matches at 9 bases. J was trimmed by 6 bases and V by 5 bases; bases with no gene match: 7. Germline V lookup: CDR1 KGHSH, CDR2 LQKENI. This CDR3 is 14 amino acids long. CDR3 protein: CASSAFDRGNGYTF. The CDR3 DNA follows: TGTGCCAGCTCAGCGTTCGACAGGGGGAATGGCTACACCTTC.

This CDR3 reads CASSPSGAETQYF. The DNA for the CDR3 is TGTGCCAGCTCACCAAGCGGCGCCGAGACCCAGTACTTC. The V call is TRBV18, the J call TRBJ2-5; D possibly corresponds to TRBD2 (5 bases). V shed 2 bases and J shed 5 bases, with 9 bases lying between them. This CDR3 is built from 13 residues. Germline V gene sequence: CDR1 KGHSH, CDR2 LQKENI.

This chain joins TRBV18 and TRBJ2-5; 9 bases align to TRBD2. Germline assignment: CDR1 KGHSH and CDR2 LQKENI. The CDR3 has 16 residues. The junction had 8 bases not matched to a gene; V was cut back by 1 base and J by 5 bases. The CDR3 DNA sequence: TGTGCCAGCTCACCACTGCCTAGCGGGATAGGGGAGACCCAGTACTTC. This gives the protein CASSPLPSGIGETQYF.

This clone appeared a few times. V and J are TRBV30 and TRBJ1-2; no firm D call. V was clipped by 0 bases and J by 1 base, with 9 bases between them. CDR3 length: 14 residues. The germline CDR1 and CDR2 sequences are GTSNPN and SVGIG (reference sequence). The DNA for the CDR3 is TGTGCCTGGAGTGTACGTAACTATAACTATGGCTACACCTTC. This gives the protein CAWSVRNYNYGYTF. Full variable domain (remainder filled in from reference TRBV30 and TRBJ1-2): SQTIHQWPATLVQPVGSPLSLECTVEGTSNPNLYWYRQAAGRGLQLLFYSVGIGQISSEVPQNLSASRPQDRQFILSSKKLLLSDSGFYLCAWSVRNYNYGYTFGSGTRLTVV.

J is TRBJ2-1 and V is TRBV3-1 (or the pseudogene TRBV3-2), with 7 nucleotides matching TRBD2. Germline V CDR1 and CDR2: LGHDT, YNNKEL (reference sequence). J was trimmed by 4 bases and V by 0 bases; bases with no gene match: 6. The CDR3 totals 16 residues. Here the CDR3 reads CASSQEGRAGYNEQFF. CDR3 DNA sequence: TGTGCCAGCAGCCAAGAGGGGAGGGCGGGGTACAATGAGCAGTTCTTC.

The V and J genes are TRBV4-1 and TRBJ2-2; tentatively, D is TRBD2 (6 bases). Germline V CDR1 and CDR2: MGHRA, YSYEKL. V was shortened by 1 base and J by 0 bases, with 9 bases between the two germline ends. The CDR3 is made up of 16 amino acids. The CDR3 sequence is CASSQGDFANTGELFF. CDR3 sequence (DNA): TGCGCCAGCAGCCAAGGGGACTTCGCGAACACCGGGGAGCTGTTTTTT.

V and J are TRBV29-1 and TRBJ1-3; D not resolved. The CDR3 is 11 residues long. Germline V gene sequence: CDR1 SQVTM, CDR2 ANQGSEA. V was shortened by 7 bases and J by 0 bases, with 4 bases between the two germline ends. The CDR3 here is CSAHSGNTIYF. The CDR3 DNA reads TGCAGCGCCCACTCTGGAAACACCATATATTTT.

The genes are TRBV3-1 (or the pseudogene TRBV3-2) and TRBJ2-3, with 8 bases identical to TRBD2. The CDR3 extends over 16 amino acids. With V trimmed by 1 base and J by 2 bases, 5 bases remained unmatched. In germline, CDR1 is LGHDT, CDR2 YNNKEL (reference sequence). The CDR3 loop is CASSQGTSGYTDTQYF. The CDR3 DNA reads TGTGCCAGCAGCCAAGGAACTAGCGGATACACAGATACGCAGTATTTT.

The rearrangement uses TRBV18 and TRBJ1-1, with D perhaps matching TRBD1 (6 bases). The CDR3 consists of 15 residues. Germline CDR1 reads KGHSH; CDR2 reads LQKENI. V was cut by 3 bases and J by 1 base, with 12 bases left in between. The CDR3 is CASSPYRETNTEAFF. Here the CDR3 DNA reads TGTGCCAGCTCACCGTACAGGGAAACGAACACTGAAGCTTTCTTT. The complete variable domain, with remaining parts taken from reference TRBV18 and TRBJ1-1, reads NAGVMQNPRHLVRRRGQEARLRCSPMKGHSHVYWYRQLPEEGLKFMVYLQKENIIDESGMPKERFSAEFPKEGPSILRIQQVVRGDSAAYFCASSPYRETNTEAFFGQGTRLTVV.

This chain connects TRBV5-6 to TRBJ1-5; D is undetermined. Deletions cut 1 base from V and 5 bases from J, with 4 bases between. The germline CDR1 and CDR2 sequences are SGHDT and YYEEEE. This CDR3 contains 12 residues. The CDR3 is CASSLFDQPQHF. For the CDR3, the DNA is TGTGCCAGCAGCTTGTTCGATCAGCCCCAGCATTTT.

The CDR3: CASSLKGINSPLHF. CDR3 bases: TGTGCCAGCAGTCTCAAGGGGATTAATTCACCCCTCCACTTT. This chain joins TRBV6-5 and TRBJ1-6, with a possible D match to TRBD1 (5 bases). The V and J ends lost 5 bases and 6 bases respectively, with 11 bases between them. The CDR3 runs 14 residues. The germline CDR1 and CDR2 sequences are MNHEY and SVGAGI.

The CDR3, as DNA: TGTGCCAGCAGCCCTCTAGCGGGGGCCTACAATGAGCAGTTCTTC. Residues: CASSPLAGAYNEQFF. The rearrangement uses TRBV4-2 and TRBJ2-1; 10 bases are a match to TRBD2. The CDR3 runs 15 residues. V lost 4 bases to trimming and J lost 2 bases; unmatched junction nucleotides: 2. Germline V lookup: CDR1 LGHNA, CDR2 YNFKEQ.